Sequencing of this T cell receptor (beta chain) was carried out in a study of immune evolution from preneoplasia to lung adenocarcinoma. Whole-study findings and limits: Top clone frequencies peaked in normal lung, apparently declining through invasive adenocarcinoma.

TCRdb's table, derived via immunoSEQ multiplex PCR, lists solely in-frame clones and lacks some. This table has some 6,500 clones, approximately 80% appearing once. Germline CDR1 and CDR2: KGHSH and LQKENI. Trimming cost V 6 bases and J 5 bases, with 16 bases left between them. This CDR3 contains 14 residues. Remarks on this clone: Its antigen remains unknown.

The V and J genes are TRBV18 and TRBJ1-1; unclear D gene. Sequences were obtained from FFPE lung adenocarcinoma in situ tissue. The origin of this receptor is an older donor with lung adenocarcinoma. CDR3 DNA: TGTGCCAGCTCCCCCAACAGTGACAAGACTGAAGCTTTCTTT. Translating gives CASSPNSDKTEAFF.